The TCR beta chain under discussion was sequenced for a study of cytomegalovirus exposure and HLA in healthy donors. Findings and limits, study-wide: Later analysis reportedly placed an Asian-associated ancestry cluster below the roughly 690-donor mean in N-insertions. An analysis done earlier found most TCR beta V segments productive about 87% or about 30% of the time. Investigators reported 150 to 200 TCR beta chains as tied to cytomegalovirus.

Regarding this clone: The antigen remains unidentified.

Researchers ran the PCR with 60 Vbeta and 13 Jbeta primers. The method was immunoSEQ multiplex PCR; TCRdb's version includes in-frame clones alone and lacks a portion of them. Seen here are 150,000 to 200,000 clones, approximately 67% observed once, and the top ten hold less than 3%. At sampling all donors were nominally healthy, likely with unrecorded immune exposures. Sequenced sample: PBMCs. The TCR was taken from a man aged 40-49 years in good health and CMV-seronegative.

For the CDR3, the DNA is TGTGCCACCGCCGGCAGGTCCCGTAGGGAGCAGTACTTC. Translating it yields CATAGRSRREQYF. The chain links TRBV27 to TRBJ2-7; D call uncertain. Trimming took off 10 bases at V and 7 bases at J, with 20 bases between the two ends. CDR3 length: 13 residues. CDR1 is MNHEY, CDR2 SMNVEV, per germline (reference sequence).